This T cell receptor (beta chain) comes out of a study of regulatory T cells in long-lasting Graves disease (dated by TCRdb to the early 2020s). The study in broad terms: Persistent Graves' disease was defined as antithyroid drug treatment for over 5 years with persistently positive TSH receptor autoantibodies. Persistent Graves' disease patients were compared with newly diagnosed Graves' disease patients by peripheral blood TCR sequencing and RNA sequencing. The study was conducted in China and was registered as a clinical trial. A total of around 35 samples underwent TCR sequencing: about 13 from persistent and around 20 from newly diagnosed Graves' disease patients. Persistent Graves' disease patients in the clinical cohort had taken antithyroid drugs for 9.5 to 13 years on average. Paper-wide results and their limitations: TRBV28, TRBJ1-2 and TRBJ2-5 were preferentially used in persistent disease, while TRBV20-1 and TRBJ2-1 were favored in newly diagnosed disease. Patients with persistent disease shared more public clonotypes (around 2,700) than newly diagnosed patients did (about 1,000). Lower TCR Shannon entropy and fewer highly expanded clones were observed in persistent Graves' disease patients than in newly diagnosed patients, which suggested clonal expansion. Sequencing and analysis were limited to the TCR beta chain. Peripheral blood alone was examined, since thyroid tissue, which constituted the primary lesion, could not be accessed. The authors acknowledged the small sample size as a limitation that may reduce accuracy.

CDR1 is given as LGHNA and CDR2 as YSLEER, both from the germline V gene. Between the V and J ends, shortened by 0 bases and 8 bases respectively, the junction contains 13 bases. The CDR3 runs 14 amino acids, cysteine and phenylalanine included. Only the CDR3 portion is preserved as DNA: 42 bases, with reading frame beginning at the first base. Note on this clonotype: It lacks a known antigen. Base qualities were left out, and no much larger clone turns up one base away.

Library method: multiplex PCR. The sequencer was an Illumina HiSeq 4000. TCR beta libraries were built with iRepertoire HTBI primers and Arm-PCR amplification of CDR3 regions. PCR products were gel purified before sequencing. Under the source paper's analysis protocol: Gene usage analysis of CDR3 amino acid clonotypes relied on the roughly 60 TRBV and over 13 TRBJ segments identified across samples. COPE and FqMerger were used to merge filtered high-quality paired reads into contigs. Contigs were aligned with BLAST to IMGT TRBV, TRBD and TRBJ reference genes, and CDR3 was defined per IMGT. Any clonotype with a frequency above 0.1% was counted as a highly expanded clone. Shannon entropy served as the measure of repertoire diversity, while the Gini coefficient captured V-J evenness. A clonotype was considered public if more than one individual shared it. Using fastp trimming at Q25 and MiXCR clonotype assembly, TCRdb reanalyzed the public sequencing data and kept in-frame beta chains. Rows merge per CDR3 protein into single entries with the most common DNA and genes. In this record, the V and J calls reflect TCRdb's handling and not the investigators' own analysis. This sample holds fewer than 450,000 distinct CDR3 sequences; roughly 20% were observed only once. Roughly 20% of the sample comes from the top ten.

Taken with the paper, the label for time point translates to: persistent/refractory GD, antithyroid drugs over 5 years with positive TRAb. For both TCR sequencing and RNA sequencing, RNA was extracted from PBMCs in TRIzol. Graves' disease was diagnosed according to American Thyroid Association guidelines. The patients came from an endocrinology department in Xi'an, China. Each patient gave 7 to 9.5 milliliters of peripheral blood, collected in an EDTA anticoagulant tube. Ficoll Paque Plus density gradient separation was used to isolate PBMCs, and no additional T cell sorting was done. An Agilent 2100 Bioanalyzer and agarose gel were used to check RNA quality, while a NanoDrop 2000 measured RNA concentration.

Material: peripheral blood mononuclear cells (PBMCs), obtained when the disease was refractory, from a patient treated with antithyroid drugs. The V and J genes are TRBV4-3 and TRBJ1-1, with no reliable assignment of the D segment. The clonotype was recovered from a female donor with Graves disease. DNA sequence: TGCGCCAGCAGCCAAGAACCAGGCTGGCCCGAAGCTTTCTTT. It translates to CASSQEPGWPEAFF.